Reported below is one T cell receptor beta chain. Its antigen remains unidentified. Deletions cut 4 bases from V and 1 base from J, with 11 bases between. In germline, CDR1 is SGHNT, CDR2 YYREEE (reference sequence). The CDR3 has 14 residues. TCRdb's table, derived via immunoSEQ multiplex PCR, lists solely in-frame clones and lacks some. The data hold almost 35,000 clones, with 80% to 85% observed a single time. This record belongs to a study of OX40 agonist ivuxolimab in advanced cancers. Study overall: With ivuxolimab, an agonistic anti-OX40 (CD134) antibody, patients were treated. It was permissible to have had prior anti-PD-1, anti-PD-L1 or anti-CTLA-4 therapy, and approximately 41% had some.

The study's findings and limits: Nonresponders, in some cases, also had low normalized T-cell clonal expansion.

The sample here was CD4+ or CD8+ T cells sorted from blood, taken in a trial of the OX40 agonist ivuxolimab. The source is an adult with an advanced solid tumor such as melanoma, head and neck, liver or kidney cancer. The rearrangement links TRBV5-4 to TRBJ2-5; D is possibly TRBD2 (5 bases). The CDR3 bases are TGTGCCAGCAGCCCGGCTGGGAGCCAAGAGACCCAGTACTTC. Protein sequence: CASSPAGSQETQYF.